The rows below give T cell receptor beta chains drawn from one sample of a study of T cells in Graves' hyperthyroidism and ophthalmopathy. TCRdb redid the calling of the multiplex PCR reads with MiXCR, one entry per CDR3 protein. Of a few hundred thousand distinct CDR3 sequences in the sample, under 60% are singletons; the top ten hold approximately 7.5%. The sequenced material came from peripheral blood or thyroid tissue (not recorded which). The receptors originated from a woman between 18 and 29 years old with Graves' hyperthyroidism. Both conserved end residues are part of each CDR3. D genes are given only for firm matches. Only part of the rows carry a size: once, few, many, or a class if the clone is expanded.

d_call j_call clone_size v_call cdr3_aa cdr3_nt
- TRBJ1-1 many TRBV10-3 CAISRDSRTEAFF TGTGCCATCAGTAGGGATTCGAGGACTGAAGCTTTCTTT
- TRBJ2-7 many TRBV20-1 CSAREDTFYEQYF TGCAGTGCTAGAGAGGACACCTTCTACGAGCAGTACTTC
- TRBJ2-7 - TRBV2 CATSSQGHRAYEQYF TGTGCTACTAGCAGCCAAGGCCACAGGGCCTACGAGCAGTACTTC
- TRBJ2-1 - TRBV7-9 CASSSTHNEQFF TGTGCCAGCAGCTCGACTCACAATGAGCAGTTCTTC
- TRBJ1-4 - TRBV4-3 CASSQEGF TGCGCCAGCAGCCAAGAGGGTTTT
TRBD1 TRBJ2-7 - TRBV2 CASSPTRTGAYEQYF TGTGCCAGCAGTCCGACCCGGACAGGGGCCTACGAGCAGTACTTC
TRBD1 TRBJ1-1 - TRBV20-1 CSASNGDRAEAFF TGCAGTGCTTCAAATGGGGACAGAGCAGAAGCTTTCTTT
TRBD1 TRBJ1-2 - TRBV20-1 CSAQPGQPFDYGYTF TGCAGTGCGCAGCCGGGACAGCCCTTTGACTATGGCTACACCTTC
TRBD2 TRBJ2-1 many TRBV11-2 CASSLDGLARYNEQFF TGTGCCAGCAGCCTCGACGGACTAGCGCGATACAATGAGCAGTTCTTC
- TRBJ1-5 many TRBV9 CASSTGRSSQPQHF TGTGCCAGCAGCACAGGACGGTCGTCACAGCCCCAGCATTTT